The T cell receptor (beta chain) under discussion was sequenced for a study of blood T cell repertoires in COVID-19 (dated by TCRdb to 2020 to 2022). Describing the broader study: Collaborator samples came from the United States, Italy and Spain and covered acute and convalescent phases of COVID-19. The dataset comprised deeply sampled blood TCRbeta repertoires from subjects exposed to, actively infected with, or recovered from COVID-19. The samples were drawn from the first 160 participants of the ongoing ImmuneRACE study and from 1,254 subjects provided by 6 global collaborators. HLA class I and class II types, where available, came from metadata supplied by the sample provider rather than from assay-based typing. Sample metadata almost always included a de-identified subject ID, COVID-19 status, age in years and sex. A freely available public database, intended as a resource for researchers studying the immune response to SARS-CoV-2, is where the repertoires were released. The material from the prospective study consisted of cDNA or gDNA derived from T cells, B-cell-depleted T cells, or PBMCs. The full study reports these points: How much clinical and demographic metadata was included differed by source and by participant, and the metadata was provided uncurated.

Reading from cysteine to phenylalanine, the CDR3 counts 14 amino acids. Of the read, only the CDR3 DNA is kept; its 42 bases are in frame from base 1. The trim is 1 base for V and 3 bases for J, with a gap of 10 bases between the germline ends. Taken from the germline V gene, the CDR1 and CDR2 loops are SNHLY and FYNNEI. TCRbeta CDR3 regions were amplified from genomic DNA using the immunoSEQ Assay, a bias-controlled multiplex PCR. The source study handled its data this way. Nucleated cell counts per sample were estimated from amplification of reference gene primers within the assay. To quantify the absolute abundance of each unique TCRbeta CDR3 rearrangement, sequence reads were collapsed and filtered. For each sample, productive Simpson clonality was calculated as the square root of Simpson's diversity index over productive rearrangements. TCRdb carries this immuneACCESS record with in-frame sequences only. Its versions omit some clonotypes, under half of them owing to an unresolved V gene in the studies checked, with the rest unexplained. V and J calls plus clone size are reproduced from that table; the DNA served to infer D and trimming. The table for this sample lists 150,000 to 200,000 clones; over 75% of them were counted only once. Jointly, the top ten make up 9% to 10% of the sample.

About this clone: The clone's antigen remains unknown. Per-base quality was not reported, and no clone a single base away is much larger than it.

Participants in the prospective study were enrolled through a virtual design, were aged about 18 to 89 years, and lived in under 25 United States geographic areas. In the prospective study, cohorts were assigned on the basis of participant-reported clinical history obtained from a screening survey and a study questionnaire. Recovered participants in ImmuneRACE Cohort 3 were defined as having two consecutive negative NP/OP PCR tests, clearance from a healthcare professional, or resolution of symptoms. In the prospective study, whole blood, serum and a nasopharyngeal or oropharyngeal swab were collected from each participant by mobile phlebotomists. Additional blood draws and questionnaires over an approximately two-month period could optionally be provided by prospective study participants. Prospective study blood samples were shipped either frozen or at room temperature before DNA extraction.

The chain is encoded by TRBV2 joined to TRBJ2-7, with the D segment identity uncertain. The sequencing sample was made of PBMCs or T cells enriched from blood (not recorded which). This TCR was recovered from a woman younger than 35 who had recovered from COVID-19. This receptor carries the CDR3 CASSEGGSGYEQYF. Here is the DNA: TGTGCCAGCAGTGAAGGCGGCTCCGGCTACGAGCAGTACTTC.